The 27 T cell receptor beta chains below come from one sample, sequenced in a study of blood T cell repertoires in COVID-19. TCRdb's copy holds only in-frame clones and misses some; the assay was immunoSEQ multiplex PCR. The table shows under 200,000 clones, with 85% to 90% occurring only once. Sequenced input: peripheral blood. These TCRs come from a man aged 18-30 years with active or convalescent COVID-19.

The genes are TRBV7-3 and TRBJ2-5; TRBD2 is a possible D gene (6 bases). Trimming stripped 1 base from V and 4 bases from J, with 7 bases between. The germline V gene has CDR1 SGHTA and CDR2 FQGTGA. There are 13 residues in the CDR3. The CDR3 sequence is CASSLNGGETQYF. CDR3 DNA: TGTGCCAGCAGCTTAAACGGGGGAGAGACCCAGTACTTC.

V usage is TRBV6-5 and J usage is TRBJ2-6; D is ambiguous. V lost 4 bases and J lost 0, with 10 bases in between. The CDR3 totals 16 residues. The germline gives CDR1 MNHEY, CDR2 SVGAGI. The CDR3 DNA reads as TGTGCCAGCAGTTTGTCACAGCCCTCTGGGGCCAACGTCCTGACTTTC. Encoded protein: CASSLSQPSGANVLTF.

This rearrangement joins TRBV2 to TRBJ2-3; TRBD1 is a possible D gene (6 bases). Per germline, CDR1 SNHLY and CDR2 FYNNEI. V lost 2 bases and J 4 bases, leaving 7 bases between the germline ends. The CDR3 is made up of 13 amino acids. Written as DNA, the CDR3 is TGTGCCAGCAGTGAACAGGGGCCAGATACGCAGTATTTT. Translation gives CASSEQGPDTQYF.

CDR3 loop: CASSQEGWTSGRSAYNEQFF. Here the CDR3 DNA reads TGTGCCAGCAGCCAAGAGGGTTGGACTAGCGGGAGAAGCGCCTACAATGAGCAGTTCTTC. The chain couples TRBV3-1 (or the pseudogene TRBV3-2) to TRBJ2-1; the match to TRBD2 covers 13 bases. Germline values: CDR1 LGHDT, CDR2 YNNKEL (reference sequence). CDR3 size: 20 residues. J lost 2 bases, V lost 0 bases, and 10 bases had no gene match.

The chain recombines TRBV7-3 with TRBJ2-3; D is possibly TRBD2 (5 bases). Trimming pared 4 bases from V and 0 bases from J, leaving 5 bases between. Germline V CDR1 and CDR2: SGHTA, FQGTGA. The CDR3 has 13 residues. The CDR3 nucleotides are TGTGCCAGCAGCTGGGAGAGCACAGATACGCAGTATTTT. This gives the protein CASSWESTDTQYF.

This chain uses TRBV6-1 with TRBJ2-4; D is uncertain. V lost 3 bases, J lost 0 bases, and 12 bases lay in between. Germline CDR1 reads MNHNS; CDR2 reads SASEGT. The CDR3 contains 16 residues. CDR3 in amino acids: CASSDLGTIAKNIQYF. DNA for the CDR3: TGTGCCAGCAGTGACCTAGGCACCATAGCCAAAAACATTCAGTACTTC.

The DNA for the CDR3 is TGTGCCAGCAGCCCTGGGGCAGGGGTATATGGCTACACCTTC. The encoded protein is CASSPGAGVYGYTF. This chain links TRBV5-5 with TRBJ1-2; the D gene is possibly TRBD1 (6 bases). The V and J ends lost 4 bases and 5 bases respectively, with 15 bases between them. The germline V gene encodes CDR1 SGHKS and CDR2 YYEKEE (reference sequence). The CDR3 extends over 14 amino acids.

This rearrangement joins TRBV30 to TRBJ2-1; the match to TRBD1 covers 10 bases. There are 14 residues in the CDR3. Per the germline V gene, CDR1 is GTSNPN and CDR2 is SVGIG (reference sequence). Trimming took 2 bases from V and 6 from J; bases not matched to a gene: 4. The CDR3 protein is CAWSRTGGFNEQFF. CDR3 nucleotide sequence: TGTGCCTGGAGTAGGACAGGGGGTTTCAATGAGCAGTTCTTC.

This chain uses TRBV19 with TRBJ1-4, with TRBD1 as a possible D gene (6 bases). The V gene lost 4 bases and the J gene lost 7 bases, with 16 bases spanning the gap. Germline assignment: CDR1 LNHDA and CDR2 SQIVND (reference sequence). This CDR3 has 15 amino acids. The CDR3 nucleotides read TGTGCCAGTAGTAGCACAGGGAGAGTGGGTGAAAAACTGTTTTTT. It codes for CASSSTGRVGEKLFF.

This clone has more than one count but fewer than ten. This chain links TRBV27 with TRBJ2-3; weak D call: TRBD1 (6 bases). This CDR3 contains 14 residues. Deletions cut 8 bases from V and 3 bases from J, with 15 bases between. In germline, CDR1 is MNHEY, CDR2 SMNVEV (reference sequence). CDR3 coding DNA: TGTGCCAGCCGCTTAGGGGGTCTGACAGATACGCAGTATTTT. As protein: CASRLGGLTDTQYF.

The genes are TRBV6-5 and TRBJ2-3, with 9 bases that match TRBD1. The CDR3 has 15 residues. The V gene end was trimmed by 7 bases and the J gene end by 5 bases; junction bases not matched to a gene: 10. Germline V gene sequence: CDR1 MNHEY, CDR2 SVGAGI. The CDR3 sequence is CASTKDRGDLDTQYF. For the CDR3, the DNA is TGTGCCAGCACAAAGGACAGGGGAGATCTAGATACGCAGTATTTT.

This chain connects TRBV30 to TRBJ2-5, with 7 nucleotides matching TRBD1. Germline V gene lookup returns CDR1 GTSNPN and CDR2 SVGIG (reference sequence). This CDR3 region has 14 residues. The V gene end was trimmed by 2 bases and the J gene end by 9 bases; junction bases not matched to a gene: 12. In nucleotides, the CDR3 is TGTGCCTGGAGTCTCGGGACAGCCGGGTCCGCCCAGTACTTC. It specifies CAWSLGTAGSAQYF.

The chain joins TRBV7-9 to TRBJ1-4; TRBD1 is a possible D gene (6 bases). Germline CDR1 and CDR2: SEHNR and FQNEAQ (reference sequence). The CDR3 contains 14 residues. V lost 5 bases, J lost 6 bases, and 13 bases lay in between. As DNA, the CDR3 is TGTGCCAGCAGCCACAGGGTACGATATGAAAAACTGTTTTTT. This encodes CASSHRVRYEKLFF.

The genes are TRBV5-1 and TRBJ1-4, with 9 bases matching TRBD1. The CDR3 length is 15 residues. The V gene end was trimmed by 0 bases and the J gene end by 7 bases; junction bases not matched to a gene: 4. Germline V gene lookup returns CDR1 SGHRS and CDR2 YFSETQ. DNA of the CDR3: TGCGCCAGCAGCTTGGGGGACAGGGTACTTGAAAAACTGTTTTTT. This translates into CASSLGDRVLEKLFF. Combining the CDR3 with reference TRBV5-1 and TRBJ1-4 gives the whole variable domain KAGVTQTPRYLIKTRGQQVTLSCSPISGHRSVSWYQQTPGQGLQFLFEYFSETQRNKGNFPGRFSGRQFSNSRSEMNVSTLELGDSALYLCASSLGDRVLEKLFFGSGTQLSVL.

Here the CDR3 reads CASRTLAGEETQYF. The CDR3 coding sequence is TGCGCCAGCAGAACACTAGCGGGGGAAGAGACCCAGTACTTC. The genes are TRBV5-1 and TRBJ2-5, with TRBD2 identical over 11 bases. CDR3 length equals 14 residues. Losses at the gene ends were 5 bases for V and 3 bases for J; bases not matched to a gene: 3. Germline lookup yields CDR1 SGHRS and CDR2 YFSETQ.

The chain couples TRBV4-1 to TRBJ1-3; no reliable D call. The CDR3 contains 17 residues. From germline, CDR1 is MGHRA and CDR2 YSYEKL. The germline V and J ends were trimmed by 0 bases and 0 bases, with 12 bases remaining between them. The CDR3 reads CASSQDGNRNSGNTIYF. In DNA, the CDR3 is TGCGCCAGCAGCCAAGATGGAAACAGAAACTCTGGAAACACCATATATTTT.

This clone was picked up a small number of times. The V and J genes are TRBV6-1 and TRBJ1-3; 10 positions match TRBD1. CDR1 is MNHNS, CDR2 SASEGT, per germline. J was trimmed by 5 bases and V by 3 bases; bases with no gene match: 7. CDR3 size: 16 residues. The CDR3, as DNA: TGTGCCAGCAGTGAGACCGGGACAGGGGCTCGAAACACCATATATTTT. Residues: CASSETGTGARNTIYF.

To note about this clone: Being one base from a much bigger clone, this may be a read error. The chain employs TRBV5-1 and TRBJ1-5, with 7 positions matching TRBD1. The CDR3 runs to 13 residues. The germline CDR1 and CDR2 sequences are SGHRS and YFSETQ. Trimming cost V 0 bases and J 6 bases; bases outside gene matches: 0. Here the CDR3 reads CASSLEGAQPQHF. The DNA of the CDR3 is TGCGCCAGCAGCTTGGAGGGGGCTCAGCCCCAGCATTTT. Based on the CDR3 plus reference TRBV5-1 and TRBJ1-5, the full variable domain is KAGVTQTPRYLIKTRGQQVTLSCSPISGHRSVSWYQQTPGQGLQFLFEYFSETQRNKGNFPGRFSGRQFSNSRSEMNVSTLELGDSALYLCASSLEGAQPQHFGDGTRLSIL.

This clone was counted a single time. V usage is TRBV3-1 (or the pseudogene TRBV3-2) and J usage is TRBJ2-3, with 10 bases aligning to TRBD2. In germline, CDR1 is LGHDT, CDR2 YNNKEL (reference sequence). J was trimmed by 2 bases and V by 4 bases; bases with no gene match: 9. CDR3 length equals 17 residues. Here the CDR3 DNA reads TGTGCCAGCAGCCTTCGGACTAGCGGAGCCGCCACAGATACGCAGTATTTT. Translating it yields CASSLRTSGAATDTQYF.

The gene calls are TRBV6-6 and TRBJ1-5; 10 nucleotides align to TRBD1. The V and J ends lost 7 bases and 3 bases, in that order; junction bases with no gene match: 9. The germline gives CDR1 MNHNY, CDR2 SVGAGI (reference sequence). The CDR3 is 16 amino acids. In DNA form, the CDR3 reads TGTGCCAGCATCGGAGGGGACAGGGGCCTCAATCAGCCCCAGCATTTT. It encodes CASIGGDRGLNQPQHF.

In regard to this clone: A read error may produce the germline difference seen at one junction end. This same CDR3 is encoded by further DNA sequences in the sample. The V call is TRBV7-2, the J call TRBJ2-7, with 7 bases lining up with TRBD2. In germline, CDR1 is SGHTA, CDR2 FQGNSA. The length of the CDR3 is 13 residues. The CDR3 loop is CASSLQRGYEQYF. CDR3 coding DNA: TGTGCTAGCAGCTTACAGCGGGGCTACGAGCAGTACTTC.

The chain's CDR3 is CASSWDTGERDGYTF. The DNA for the CDR3 is TGCGCCAGCAGCTGGGACACAGGGGAACGGGATGGCTACACCTTC. V usage is TRBV5-1 and J usage is TRBJ1-2, with TRBD1 identical over 7 bases. CDR1 and CDR2 (germline): SGHRS, YFSETQ. Germline trimming cut 3 bases from V and 6 bases from J; bases unmatched to any gene: 11. The CDR3 length is 15 residues.

The rearrangement links TRBV30 to TRBJ1-1; D is undetermined. Trimming took off 1 base at V and 0 bases at J, with 12 bases between the two ends. This CDR3 is built from 15 residues. From germline, CDR1 is GTSNPN and CDR2 SVGIG (reference sequence). CDR3 region: CAWSASETVNTEAFF. The CDR3, as DNA: TGTGCCTGGAGTGCAAGTGAAACAGTGAACACTGAAGCTTTCTTT.

The chain is built from TRBV6-5 and TRBJ2-1; 7 bases are shared with TRBD2. The J segment lost 10 bases and the V segment lost 7 bases, leaving 13 bases of the junction unmatched. The CDR3 covers 14 residues. Germline-derived CDR1 and CDR2 are MNHEY and SVGAGI. The CDR3 bases are TGTGCCAGCATTCCGTCGGGAGGCTCGTCGGAGCAGTTCTTC. Translated, it gives CASIPSGGSSEQFF.

V usage is TRBV30 and J usage is TRBJ2-2; 15 bases match TRBD2. The CDR3 has 21 amino acids. V dropped 2 bases and J dropped 6; count of bases not matched to a gene: 19. CDR1 is GTSNPN and CDR2 is SVGIG in the germline V gene (reference sequence). DNA for the CDR3: TGTGCCTGGAGTTCAAACCCAAAAGGGACTAGCGGGAGGTGGAGGCCCGGGGAGCTGTTTTTT. This encodes CAWSSNPKGTSGRWRPGELFF.

The V and J genes are TRBV2 and TRBJ2-1; no firm D call. The germline V gene has CDR1 SNHLY and CDR2 FYNNEI. The length of the CDR3 is 12 residues. Trimming took 8 bases from V and 4 from J, leaving 9 bases between them. In nucleotides, the CDR3 is TGTGCCAGCCGCCAGAGGTACAATGAGCAGTTCTTC. Protein product: CASRQRYNEQFF.

The chain carries TRBV30 and TRBJ1-1, with D maybe TRBD1 (5 bases). Germline-derived CDR1 and CDR2 are GTSNPN and SVGIG (reference sequence). V was shortened by 4 bases and J by 4 bases, with 16 bases between the two germline ends. The CDR3 spans 14 residues. The CDR3 protein is CAWNRPPGITEAFF. DNA of the CDR3: TGTGCCTGGAACCGACCCCCAGGGATCACTGAAGCTTTCTTT.